These 28 T cell receptor beta chains came from one sample sequenced in a study of T cells in Graves' hyperthyroidism and ophthalmopathy. Amplified TCR beta CDR3 regions came from RNA transcripts. Carried out on the TCR CDR3, a first-round RT-PCR used the HTBI primer set. TCRdb re-analysed the multiplex PCR reads in MiXCR, keeping a single row per CDR3 protein. The sample holds 480,000 or so distinct CDR3 sequences; 40% to 50% are singletons and the top ten take about 45%. The specimen sequenced was peripheral blood or thyroid tissue (not recorded which). These TCRs come from an adult woman with Graves' disease, either hyperthyroidism or ophthalmopathy (not recorded which).

The chain has TRBV20-1 and TRBJ2-3, with D perhaps given as TRBD1 or TRBD2 (5 bases each). This CDR3 comprises 14 residues. CDR1 is DFQATT, CDR2 SNEGSKA, per germline (reference sequence). Between the trimmed V and J ends, which lost 0 bases and 2 bases, there was a span of 9 bases. The CDR3 nucleotides read TGCAGTGCTAGAGATTGGGGGATCACAGATACGCAGTATTTT. Its protein product is CSARDWGITDTQYF.

The chain joins TRBV29-1 to TRBJ1-5; unclear D gene. Trimming left V 6 bases short and J 0 bases short, with 9 bases between. The length of the CDR3 is 13 residues. CDR1 is SQVTM and CDR2 is ANQGSEA in the germline V gene. The CDR3: CSVGRDSNQPQHF. The CDR3 region has the DNA TGCAGCGTGGGTAGGGATAGCAATCAGCCCCAGCATTTT.

This clonotype has just one count. The chain uses TRBV5-1 and TRBJ1-5, with D perhaps matching TRBD1 (6 bases). The germline V gene has CDR1 SGHRS and CDR2 YFSETQ. CDR3 size: 15 residues. V dropped 2 bases and J dropped 4 bases, with 13 bases sitting between them. The CDR3 sequence is CASSFGQRFNQPQHF. The CDR3 DNA reads TGCGCCAGCAGCTTCGGACAGCGATTTAATCAGCCCCAGCATTTT.

Note on this clonotype: One junction end disagrees with the germline gene, perhaps due to a read error. V is TRBV10-3 and J is TRBJ1-5; D call uncertain. CDR1 is ENHRY, CDR2 SYGVKD, per germline. The CDR3 spans 8 residues. DNA of the CDR3: TGTGCCACCAGTGACCCGCATTTT. This sequence encodes CATSDPHF.

This chain links TRBV29-1 with TRBJ2-3; possibly TRBD2 for D (6 bases). V was trimmed by 6 bases and J by 0 bases, leaving 13 bases between them. Looked up from germline, CDR1 is SQVTM and CDR2 is ANQGSEA. The length of the CDR3 is 14 residues. CDR3 DNA sequence: TGCAGCGTCCCAATAGCGGTTAGCACAGATACGCAGTATTTT. Amino acids: CSVPIAVSTDTQYF.

The V gene is TRBV9, the J gene TRBJ1-5; D uncertain. Germline lookup yields CDR1 SGDLS and CDR2 YYNGEE. There are 15 residues in the CDR3. V was shortened by 0 bases and J by 7 bases, with 14 bases between the two germline ends. CDR3: CASSVDPNRGQPQHF. CDR3 bases: TGTGCCAGCAGCGTAGACCCCAATCGCGGGCAGCCCCAGCATTTT.

This clonotype was found many times. This chain connects TRBV11-2 to TRBJ2-5; TRBD2 is a possible D gene (7 bases). Germline lookup yields CDR1 SGHAT and CDR2 FQNNGV. V was pared by 1 base and J by 1 base, with 16 bases between. This CDR3 has 17 residues. The CDR3 DNA is TGTGCCAGCAGCTTAGGGGACATGGGAGGGATCCAAGAGACCCAGTACTTC. Protein product: CASSLGDMGGIQETQYF.

This clonotype was seen repeatedly, ten times or more. The J gene is TRBJ2-2, the V gene TRBV19; D call uncertain. With 3 bases removed from V and 8 bases from J, the gap between germline ends came to 7 bases. The CDR3 runs 12 residues. Germline V CDR1 and CDR2: LNHDA, SQIVND (reference sequence). The CDR3 protein is CASSMGEGELFF. The CDR3 nucleotides read TGTGCCAGTAGTATGGGTGAAGGGGAGCTGTTTTTT. Full variable domain (missing parts from reference TRBV19 and TRBJ2-2): DGGITQSPKYLFRKEGQNVTLSCEQNLNHDAMYWYRQDPGQGLRLIYYSQIVNDFQKGDIAEGYSVSREKKESFPLTVTSAQKNPTAFYLCASSMGEGELFFGEGSRLTVL.

The rearrangement uses TRBV7-3 and TRBJ2-7; D not certain. The CDR3 covers 13 residues. The V and J ends lost 2 bases and 0 bases respectively, with 5 bases between them. Germline V gene sequence: CDR1 SGHTA, CDR2 FQGTGA. The CDR3 reads CASSLDVSYEQYF. The CDR3 DNA reads as TGTGCCAGCAGCTTAGATGTCTCCTACGAGCAGTACTTC.

There are many counts of this clonotype. CDR3 in amino acids: CAGQGIYGYTF. The CDR3, as DNA: TGTGCCGGACAGGGGATTTATGGCTACACCTTC. The chain uses TRBV6-5 and TRBJ1-2, with 9 nucleotides matching TRBD1. CDR1 and CDR2 (germline): MNHEY, SVGAGI. V trimming: 11 bases; J trimming: 5 bases; junction bases outside the gene matches: 3. The CDR3 totals 11 residues.

The chain uses TRBV7-3 and TRBJ2-6; the D is unclear. The germline V gene encodes CDR1 SGHTA and CDR2 FQGTGA. The CDR3 sequence is 14 residues long. V lost 6 bases to trimming and J lost 0 bases, with 6 bases between them. The DNA for the CDR3 is TGTGCCAGCAGGAAGGACTCTGGGGCCAACGTCCTGACTTTC. Translation gives CASRKDSGANVLTF.

The chain employs TRBV7-9 and TRBJ1-5; D unclear. The V end lost 4 bases, the J end lost 3 bases, and 13 bases lay between the germline ends. The CDR3 runs 15 residues. Germline lookup yields CDR1 SEHNR and CDR2 FQNEAQ (reference sequence). For the CDR3, the DNA is TGTGCCAGCAGCTCGTGGACGGAGACCAATCAGCCCCAGCATTTT. Translation gives CASSSWTETNQPQHF.

The rearrangement uses TRBV9 and TRBJ1-4; D may be TRBD1 (6 bases). The CDR3 has 15 residues. Trimming cost V 1 base and J 8 bases, with 15 bases left between them. Germline V CDR1 and CDR2: SGDLS, YYNGEE. The CDR3 sequence: CASSVQQGDREKLFF. CDR3 nucleotides: TGTGCCAGCAGCGTACAACAGGGAGATCGCGAAAAACTGTTTTTT.

This clonotype showed up just a few times. The rearrangement uses TRBV5-6 and TRBJ2-5, with unresolved D. The V and J ends lost 0 bases and 2 bases respectively, with 8 bases between them. Germline CDR1 and CDR2: SGHDT and YYEEEE. There are 14 residues in the CDR3. The CDR3 bases are TGTGCCAGCAGCTTGGCCCCCGGACAAGAGACCCAGTACTTC. Translating it yields CASSLAPGQETQYF. The full variable domain, rest sourced from reference TRBV5-6 and TRBJ2-5, is DAGVTQSPTHLIKTRGQQVTLRCSPKSGHDTVSWYQQALGQGPQFIFQYYEEEERQRGNFPDRFSGHQFPNYSSELNVNALLLGDSALYLCASSLAPGQETQYFGPGTRLLVL.

The chain links TRBV10-2 to TRBJ2-5; possibly TRBD2 for D (6 bases). This CDR3 comprises 13 residues. Trimming left V 7 bases short and J 1 base short, with 10 bases between. The V gene's germline CDR1 is WSHSY and CDR2 SAAADI. In DNA, the CDR3 is TGCGCCAGCAAGGGGACTTTCCAAGAGACCCAGTACTTC. Its translation: CASKGTFQETQYF.

This clonotype was found many times. The gene calls are TRBV9 and TRBJ2-5; D not certain. This CDR3 comprises 15 residues. Between the trimmed V and J ends, which lost 4 bases and 1 base, there was a span of 14 bases. Looked up from germline, CDR1 is SGDLS and CDR2 is YYNGEE. CDR3 sequence (DNA): TGTGCCAGCAGCTCAGCCGAAGGGCGCCAAGAGACCCAGTACTTC. Its protein is CASSSAEGRQETQYF.

This clonotype appeared many times. The chain recombines TRBV6-6 with TRBJ1-4; D call uncertain. Germline V gene data show CDR1 as MNHNY and CDR2 as SVGAGI (reference sequence). There are 12 residues in the CDR3. The V end was cut by 5 bases, the J end by 12 bases, with 13 bases between. CDR3 nucleotides: TGTGCCAGCAGTCCGGCGAGAACTCAACTGTTTTTT. Amino acid sequence: CASSPARTQLFF.

V gene TRBV20-1 combines with J gene TRBJ1-5; 8 bases agree with TRBD1. The length of the CDR3 is 14 residues. Germline V gene sequence: CDR1 DFQATT, CDR2 SNEGSKA (reference sequence). Trimming at V came to 1 base and at J to 11 bases, leaving 10 bases not matched to a gene. CDR3 DNA: TGCAGTGCTAGAGGCCAGGGGGCAGGGGAGACCCAGCATTTT. This encodes CSARGQGAGETQHF.

About this clonotype: An end of the junction does not agree with germline; a read error may underlie this. This chain uses TRBV14 with TRBJ1-1, with 8 bases that match TRBD1. Germline loops: CDR1 SGHDN, CDR2 FVKESK. This CDR3 has 20 residues. In nucleotides, the CDR3 is TGTGCCAGCAACCAAAAGAGGATTACAGGACAGGGAGGTCAGAACACTGAAGCTTTCTTT. Its protein product is CASNQKRITGQGGQNTEAFF.

The gene calls are TRBV11-2 and TRBJ2-6; TRBD1 might be the D (6 bases). This CDR3 region has 18 residues. V was trimmed by 6 bases and J by 1 base, leaving 19 bases between them. Germline V lookup: CDR1 SGHAT, CDR2 FQNNGV. CDR3 nucleotides: TGTGCCAGCAGGCTTGTGGGCAGGGGCAGGTCTGGGGCCAACGTCCTGACTTTC. Its translation: CASRLVGRGRSGANVLTF. The full variable domain, rest sourced from reference TRBV11-2 and TRBJ2-6, is EAGVAQSPRYKIIEKRQSVAFWCNPISGHATLYWYQQILGQGPKLLIQFQNNGVVDDSQLPKDRFSAERLKGVDSTLKIQPAKLEDSAVYLCASRLVGRGRSGANVLTFGAGSRLTVL.

This clonotype has at least ten counts. The chain carries TRBV7-2 and TRBJ2-7, with 8 bases aligning to TRBD2. The CDR3 covers 16 residues. The germline CDR1 and CDR2 sequences are SGHTA and FQGNSA. With V trimmed by 1 base and J by 0 bases, 5 bases remained unmatched. This CDR3 is CASSLEAGGYSYEQYF. The CDR3 bases are TGTGCCAGCAGCTTAGAGGCGGGAGGCTACTCCTACGAGCAGTACTTC.

This clonotype was observed a few times. The V and J genes are TRBV10-3 and TRBJ2-7, with D unresolved. The germline gives CDR1 ENHRY, CDR2 SYGVKD. V lost 3 bases to trimming and J lost 5 bases, with 8 bases between them. The CDR3 sequence is 12 residues long. For the CDR3, the DNA is TGTGCCATCAGTGAATGGCACAACGAGCAGTACTTC. Protein sequence: CAISEWHNEQYF.

This clonotype was counted at least ten times. The chain uses TRBV9 and TRBJ1-1; D remains unclear. Trimming stripped 0 bases from V and 3 bases from J, with 9 bases between. CDR1 is SGDLS, CDR2 YYNGEE, per germline. This CDR3 comprises 14 residues. The CDR3 DNA follows: TGTGCCAGCAGCGTAGGGGGAGATTACACTGAAGCTTTCTTT. Its protein product is CASSVGGDYTEAFF.

This chain joins TRBV7-3 and TRBJ2-5; perhaps TRBD2 as D (6 bases). The CDR3 contains 15 residues. V lost 3 bases to trimming and J lost 0 bases, with 11 bases between them. CDR1 and CDR2 (germline): SGHTA, FQGTGA. The CDR3, as DNA: TGTGCCAGCAGCTTGGGCGGGACCCACCAAGAGACCCAGTACTTC. It translates to CASSLGGTHQETQYF.

The rearrangement joins TRBV7-9 to TRBJ2-7, with 8 bases aligning to TRBD2. CDR1 and CDR2 from the germline V gene are SEHNR and FQNEAQ (reference sequence). The CDR3 is made up of 14 amino acids. The ends lost 6 bases at V and 2 bases at J; junction bases unmatched: 6. The CDR3 loop is CASSHPAGAYEQYF. CDR3 in DNA: TGTGCCAGCAGTCACCCAGCGGGGGCCTACGAGCAGTACTTC.

This clonotype was counted ten times or more. J is TRBJ1-6 and V is TRBV10-2, with no clear D. Looked up from germline, CDR1 is WSHSY and CDR2 is SAAADI. V was shortened by 2 bases and J by 5 bases, with 10 bases between the two germline ends. This CDR3 spans 15 amino acids. The CDR3 here is CASSERRNHNSPLHF. The CDR3 DNA reads as TGCGCCAGCAGTGAGAGGCGGAACCATAATTCACCCCTCCACTTT.

The rearrangement uses TRBV7-9 and TRBJ2-3; 8 nucleotides agree with TRBD2. Germline-derived CDR1 and CDR2 are SEHNR and FQNEAQ (reference sequence). Trimming at V came to 4 bases and at J to 8 bases, leaving 11 bases not matched to a gene. There are 15 residues in the CDR3. CDR3 residues: CASSSTRGGESTQYF. The CDR3, as DNA: TGTGCCAGCAGCTCAACCCGGGGGGGGGAGAGTACGCAGTATTTT.

This chain connects TRBV29-1 to TRBJ2-7; TRBD1 matches 9 bases. Germline V gene lookup returns CDR1 SQVTM and CDR2 ANQGSEA. This CDR3 is 12 amino acids long. V was clipped by 8 bases and J by 4 bases; unmatched bases: 6. DNA of the CDR3: TGCAGCCTGGGACAGGGAGTATACGAGCAGTACTTC. As protein: CSLGQGVYEQYF.